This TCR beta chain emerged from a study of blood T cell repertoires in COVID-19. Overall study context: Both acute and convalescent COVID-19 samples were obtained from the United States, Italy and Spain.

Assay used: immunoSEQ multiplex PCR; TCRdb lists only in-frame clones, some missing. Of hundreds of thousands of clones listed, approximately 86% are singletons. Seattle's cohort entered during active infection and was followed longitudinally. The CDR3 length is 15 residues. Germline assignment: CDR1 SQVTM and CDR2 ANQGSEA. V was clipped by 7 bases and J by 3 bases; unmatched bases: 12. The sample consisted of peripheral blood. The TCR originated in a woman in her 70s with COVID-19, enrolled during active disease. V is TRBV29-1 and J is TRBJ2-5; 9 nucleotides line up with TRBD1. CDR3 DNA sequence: TGCAGCGGCGTTAACACCGGGACAGGGAAAGAGACCCAGTACTTC. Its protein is CSGVNTGTGKETQYF.